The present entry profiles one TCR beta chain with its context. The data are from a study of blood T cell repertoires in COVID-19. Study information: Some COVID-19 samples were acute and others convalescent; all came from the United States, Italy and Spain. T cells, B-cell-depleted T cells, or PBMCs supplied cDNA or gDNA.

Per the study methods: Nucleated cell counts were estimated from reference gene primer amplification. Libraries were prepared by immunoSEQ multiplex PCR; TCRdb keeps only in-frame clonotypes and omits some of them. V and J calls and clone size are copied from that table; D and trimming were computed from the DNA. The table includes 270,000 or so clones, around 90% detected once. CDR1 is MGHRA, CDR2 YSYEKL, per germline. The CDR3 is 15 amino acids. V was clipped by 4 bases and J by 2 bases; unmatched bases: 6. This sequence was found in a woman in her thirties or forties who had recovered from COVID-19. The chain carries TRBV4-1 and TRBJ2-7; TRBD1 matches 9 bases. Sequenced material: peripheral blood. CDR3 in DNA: TGCGCCAGCAGCCTCGGACAGGGGAGCGCCTACGAGCAGTACTTC. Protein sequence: CASSLGQGSAYEQYF.